This T cell receptor beta chain is from a study of T cell responses to AZD1222 COVID-19 vaccine. The CDR3 contains 13 residues. Trimming pared 0 bases from V and 4 bases from J, leaving 9 bases between. Germline V lookup: CDR1 GTSNPN, CDR2 SVGIG (reference sequence). Study findings and constraints: Seropositive AZD1222 recipients at baseline numbered only five to seven. There were repertoire samples only from the period after the peak T cell response.

Here immunoSEQ multiplex PCR was the method, and the copy in TCRdb shows in-frame clones only, minus some. Of 95,000 to 100,000 clones in the sample, more than 75% were seen once. This clone was found once. What it recognizes is unknown. This receptor was taken from an adult in good health. The chain has TRBV30 and TRBJ1-2; no clear D. This material consisted of peripheral blood, taken on day 0 of AZD1222 vaccination. CDR3 in DNA: TGTGCCTGGAGTGTTGACCTATCCTATGGCTACACCTTC. Translating gives CAWSVDLSYGYTF.